This TCR beta chain was obtained from a study of early T cells in non-severe SARS-CoV-2 infection. Whole-study context: Whole-blood bulk RNA, unsorted, was sequenced, and chains were unpaired.

Unique molecular identifiers were attached to individual cDNA molecules. Via MiXCR, TCRdb re-called the 5' RACE reads, giving one row per CDR3 protein. This repertoire shows tens of thousands of distinct CDR3 sequences, 6.5% to 7.5% found once; its top ten account for approximately 6.3%. Deletions cut 1 base from V and 7 bases from J, with 11 bases between. Germline loops: CDR1 SGHTA, CDR2 FQGNSA. This CDR3 region has 14 residues. A note on this clonotype: The antigen remains undetermined.

Overall study findings and caveats: Anti-spike CD8 responses were favored by VDJdb matching, which missed private and CD4 specificities.

Specimen: whole blood, collected at baseline. This chain connects TRBV7-2 to TRBJ2-1, with D uncertain. This clonotype was sampled from an adult who was a healthcare worker with PCR-confirmed SARS-CoV-2 infection or an uninfected control (not recorded which). Written as DNA, the CDR3 is TGTGCCAGCAGCTTAGTGGGCGGATCGAATGAGCAGTTCTTC. Translated: CASSLVGGSNEQFF.